This TCR beta chain came from a study of blood T cell repertoires in COVID-19. Germline lookup yields CDR1 LNHDA and CDR2 SQIVND (reference sequence). The ends were cut back, 0 bases at V and 4 bases at J, with 3 bases in the middle. The CDR3 loop spans 12 amino acids. This clone was seen a single time. The table came from immunoSEQ multiplex PCR; TCRdb's copy has only in-frame clones and leaves some out. In the table there are over 250,000 clones, 83% of which are singletons. The V gene is TRBV19, the J gene TRBJ2-5, with D unclear. The sequence derives from a woman aged 45-65 years who had recovered from COVID-19. The sequencing input was peripheral blood. The CDR3 reads CASSIDRETQYF. In DNA, the CDR3 is TGTGCCAGTAGTATAGATCGAGAGACCCAGTACTTC.